The 28 T cell receptor beta chains below all came from one sample that was sequenced in a study of shared clonotypes between healthy human individuals. Libraries were prepared by immunoSEQ multiplex PCR; TCRdb keeps only in-frame clonotypes and omits some of them. The repertoire holds 800,000 to 950,000 clones, with 95% to 97% as singletons. Naive CD8 isolation took CD45RO-negative cells positively selected for CCR7 and excluded terminally differentiated effector memory CD45RA+ cells. The sequenced material came from naive CD8+ T cells sorted from blood. These receptors all stem from a man under 40 in good health.

The chain couples TRBV19 to TRBJ2-5; a possible D gene is TRBD1 (7 bases). Trimming stripped 3 bases from V and 4 bases from J, with 21 bases between. CDR1 is LNHDA, CDR2 SQIVND, per germline (reference sequence). This CDR3 has 17 residues. The CDR3 DNA is TGTGCCAGTAGTATCCGGGGCAGGGGGGAAGTTGGAGAGACCCAGTACTTC. Translated, it gives CASSIRGRGEVGETQYF.

The V gene is TRBV29-1, the J gene TRBJ2-7; no reliable D call. In germline, CDR1 is SQVTM, CDR2 ANQGSEA. V shed 7 bases and J shed 0 bases, with 7 bases lying between them. The CDR3 is 11 amino acids. The CDR3 reads CSARNSYEQYF. The DNA of the CDR3 is TGCAGCGCTCGGAACTCCTACGAGCAGTACTTC.

The rearrangement joins TRBV19 to TRBJ2-1; TRBD2 matches at 13 bases. The V gene's germline CDR1 is LNHDA and CDR2 SQIVND (reference sequence). This CDR3 region has 15 residues. Unmatched junction bases numbered 4, after V lost 5 bases and J lost 6 bases. CDR3 protein: CASSVLAGGSNEQFF. CDR3 in DNA: TGTGCCAGTAGTGTACTAGCGGGAGGGTCCAATGAGCAGTTCTTC.

The chain carries TRBV14 and TRBJ1-2; D is ambiguous. Deletions cut 4 bases from V and 2 bases from J, with 5 bases between. The CDR3 covers 12 residues. Germline values: CDR1 SGHDN, CDR2 FVKESK. CDR3 in DNA: TGTGCCAGCAGCCCTGGCAACTATGGCTACACCTTC. Amino acids: CASSPGNYGYTF.

The chain links TRBV7-6 to TRBJ2-7; 15 bases fit TRBD2. J was trimmed by 4 bases and V by 4 bases; bases with no gene match: 2. CDR1 and CDR2 from the germline V gene are SGHVS and FNYEAQ. The CDR3 runs 15 residues. Here the CDR3 reads CASSSGTSGRYEQYF. CDR3 DNA sequence: TGTGCCAGCAGCTCCGGGACTAGCGGGAGGTACGAGCAGTACTTC.

The rearrangement uses TRBV29-1 and TRBJ2-7; 8 positions agree with TRBD1. CDR1 is SQVTM, CDR2 ANQGSEA, per germline. The junction had 4 bases not matched to a gene; V was cut back by 4 bases and J by 2 bases. The CDR3 has 13 residues. DNA for the CDR3: TGCAGCGTTGTAGTACAGGGGGCCTACGAGCAGTACTTC. Protein: CSVVVQGAYEQYF.

The chain joins TRBV11-2 to TRBJ1-2; a possible D gene is TRBD1 (6 bases). V dropped 5 bases and J dropped 1 base, with 17 bases sitting between them. Germline CDR1 and CDR2: SGHAT and FQNNGV. This CDR3 contains 16 residues. The CDR3 reads CASSLPGTSINYGYTF. The CDR3 DNA reads as TGTGCCAGCAGCCTTCCCGGGACATCCATTAACTATGGCTACACCTTC.

The chain is built from TRBV7-8 and TRBJ2-2, with D possibly matching TRBD2 (6 bases). CDR3 length: 14 residues. V lost 1 base, J lost 6 bases, and 9 bases lay in between. CDR1 is SGHVS and CDR2 is FQNEAQ in the germline V gene. The CDR3 nucleotides are TGTGCCAGCAGCTTAGGCTGGGGGGCCGGGGAGCTGTTTTTT. Amino acids: CASSLGWGAGELFF.

The J gene is TRBJ2-2, the V gene TRBV28; D assignment may be TRBD1 or TRBD2 (6 bases each). Looked up from germline, CDR1 is MDHEN and CDR2 is SYDVKM. CDR3 length: 15 residues. V was trimmed by 2 bases and J by 4 bases, leaving 11 bases between them. The CDR3 spells CASSLVGGATGELFF. CDR3 bases: TGTGCCAGCAGTTTAGTCGGGGGCGCCACCGGGGAGCTGTTTTTT.

The chain couples TRBV10-3 to TRBJ1-2, with a possible D match to TRBD1 (5 bases). CDR1 is ENHRY and CDR2 is SYGVKD in the germline V gene. There are 13 residues in the CDR3. The V end lost 4 bases, the J end lost 6 bases, and 12 bases lay between the germline ends. CDR3 sequence: CAISGSTGDGYTF. The CDR3 region has the DNA TGTGCCATCAGTGGAAGCACGGGGGATGGCTACACCTTC.

CDR3: CASAYSRASRETQYF. CDR3 in DNA: TGTGCCAGCGCCTACAGTAGGGCCTCCCGAGAGACCCAGTACTTC. The J gene is TRBJ2-5, the V gene TRBV5-8; D is undetermined. This CDR3 is 15 amino acids long. In germline, CDR1 is SGHTS, CDR2 YDEGEE. With 7 bases removed from V and 4 bases from J, the gap between germline ends came to 20 bases.

CDR3 in amino acids: CASSIGTDGYTF. The CDR3 DNA follows: TGTGCCAGTAGTATAGGGACAGATGGCTACACCTTC. The V gene is TRBV19, the J gene TRBJ1-2; TRBD1 is a possible D gene (6 bases). The ends were cut back, 1 base at V and 6 bases at J, with 6 bases in the middle. The germline CDR1 and CDR2 sequences are LNHDA and SQIVND (reference sequence). The CDR3 totals 12 residues.

Concerning this clone itself: Distinct nucleotide sequences in the sample also encode this CDR3. This chain links TRBV13 with TRBJ1-2, with 10 bases lining up with TRBD1. With V trimmed by 6 bases and J by 4 bases, 5 bases remained unmatched. Per the germline V gene, CDR1 is PRHDT and CDR2 is FYEKMQ (reference sequence). The CDR3 totals 14 residues. CDR3 bases: TGTGCCAGCAGTCCTGGGACAGGGGCCTATGGCTACACCTTC. It codes for CASSPGTGAYGYTF.

Written as DNA, the CDR3 is TGTGCAAGTCGCTTACAACGCAGTCGGAACACCATATATTTT. The encoded protein is CASRLQRSRNTIYF. The chain recombines TRBV12-2 with TRBJ1-3. TRBV12-2 is assigned pseudogene status. The CDR3 is made up of 14 amino acids.

This sequence joins TRBV4-1 and TRBJ2-3; possible D gene TRBD2, 6 bases. Germline V gene sequence: CDR1 MGHRA, CDR2 YSYEKL. V dropped 2 bases and J dropped 1 base, with 13 bases sitting between them. The CDR3 contains 16 residues. The CDR3 sequence: CASSQRDGSGTDTQYF. The CDR3 DNA reads TGCGCCAGCAGCCAAAGAGACGGGAGTGGCACAGATACGCAGTATTTT.

V and J are TRBV5-1 and TRBJ2-3; 9 bases agree with TRBD2. The CDR3 is 16 amino acids. Germline V gene lookup returns CDR1 SGHRS and CDR2 YFSETQ. Trimming removed 4 bases from V and 4 bases from J; junction bases left unmatched: 10. The CDR3 here is CASSLWGAGGADTQYF. The DNA for the CDR3 is TGCGCCAGCAGCCTCTGGGGTGCGGGAGGGGCAGATACGCAGTATTTT.

This rearrangement joins TRBV13 to TRBJ2-2, with 9 bases that match TRBD1. The trim removed 5 bases at V and 9 bases at J, leaving 10 bases unmatched. Germline V gene lookup returns CDR1 PRHDT and CDR2 FYEKMQ (reference sequence). CDR3 size: 15 residues. The CDR3 protein is CASSGSGTGIRELFF. The CDR3 DNA sequence: TGTGCCAGCAGCGGCTCTGGGACAGGGATTCGGGAGCTGTTTTTT.

The chain is built from TRBV7-9 and TRBJ2-5, with TRBD1 matching 7 bases. The CDR3 contains 14 residues. V shed 7 bases, J shed 8 bases, and the junction held 13 bases outside the gene matches. Germline CDR1 is SEHNR and CDR2 is FQNEAQ (reference sequence). CDR3 coding DNA: TGTGCCAGCATCCTAAGGGACAGTTCGGACACCCAGTACTTC. Its translation is CASILRDSSDTQYF.

This rearrangement joins TRBV4-3 to TRBJ2-1; TRBD1 or TRBD2 may be the D gene (5 bases each). The CDR3 is made up of 14 amino acids. Germline-derived CDR1 and CDR2 are LGHNA and YSLEER. Trimming cost V 4 bases and J 5 bases, with 12 bases left between them. The CDR3 here is CASSRQRANNEQFF. CDR3 nucleotides: TGCGCCAGCAGCCGACAGAGGGCCAACAATGAGCAGTTCTTC.

The chain couples TRBV5-1 to TRBJ2-3; the match to TRBD2 covers 7 bases. The CDR3 runs to 16 residues. Looked up from germline, CDR1 is SGHRS and CDR2 is YFSETQ. Trimming removed 4 bases from V and 2 bases from J; junction bases left unmatched: 10. CDR3 in DNA: TGCGCCAGCAGCCGACCGCCGGGGAGGGCCACAGATACGCAGTATTTT. As protein: CASSRPPGRATDTQYF.

The rearrangement links TRBV6-5 to TRBJ1-5; TRBD1 might be the D (5 bases). Trimming removed 6 bases from V and 4 bases from J, with 16 bases in between. The CDR3 has 15 amino acids. Germline lookup yields CDR1 MNHEY and CDR2 SVGAGI. CDR3 in amino acids: CASRPDSEVNQPQHF. The CDR3 nucleotides read TGTGCCAGCAGACCTGACAGCGAGGTAAATCAGCCCCAGCATTTT.

V usage is TRBV7-9 and J usage is TRBJ2-7; TRBD1 aligns across 7 bases. V lost 4 bases to trimming and J lost 0 bases; unmatched junction nucleotides: 6. The germline V gene has CDR1 SEHNR and CDR2 FQNEAQ (reference sequence). CDR3 length equals 15 residues. CDR3 DNA sequence: TGTGCCAGCAGCTACGGGGACAGACTCTCCTACGAGCAGTACTTC. This encodes CASSYGDRLSYEQYF.

This rearrangement joins TRBV9 to TRBJ2-3, with D possibly TRBD2 on 5 matching bases. Germline V gene sequence: CDR1 SGDLS, CDR2 YYNGEE. Trimming removed 0 bases from V and 5 bases from J, with 13 bases in between. The CDR3 loop spans 15 amino acids. DNA for the CDR3: TGTGCCAGCAGCGTAGCGGGGAAATGGAGAGATACGCAGTATTTT. Protein sequence: CASSVAGKWRDTQYF. The full variable domain, with the rest looked up from reference TRBV9 and TRBJ2-3, is DSGVTQTPKHLITATGQRVTLRCSPRSGDLSVYWYQQSLDQGLQFLIQYYNGEERAKGNILERFSAQQFPDLHSELNLSSLELGDSALYFCASSVAGKWRDTQYFGPGTRLTVL.

The chain uses TRBV28 and TRBJ2-3; TRBD2 matches at 9 bases. The germline V gene has CDR1 MDHEN and CDR2 SYDVKM. Unmatched junction bases numbered 6, after V lost 2 bases and J lost 3 bases. The CDR3 has 16 amino acids. This chain's CDR3 is CASSLLLAGTTDTQYF. CDR3 DNA sequence: TGTGCCAGCAGTTTACTCCTAGCGGGAACTACAGATACGCAGTATTTT.

CDR3 bases: TGTGCCATCAGTGGAGAGGGACTAGTAGAACGGTTCTTC. This translates into CAISGEGLVERFF. V gene TRBV10-3 combines with J gene TRBJ2-1, with 8 bases aligning to TRBD2. Losses at the gene ends were 4 bases for V and 15 bases for J; bases not matched to a gene: 11. Germline V CDR1 and CDR2: ENHRY, SYGVKD. The CDR3 spans 13 residues.

Of note for this clone: Other DNA variants within this sample encode the same CDR3. V is TRBV11-3 and J is TRBJ2-7; TRBD1 matches at 8 bases. The CDR3 runs to 13 residues. Germline lookup yields CDR1 SGHNT and CDR2 YENEEA. J lost 6 bases, V lost 1 base, and 2 bases had no gene match. The CDR3 bases are TGTGCCAGCAGCTTAGGGACAGGGAGCGAGCAGTACTTC. This sequence encodes CASSLGTGSEQYF.

The chain couples TRBV18 to TRBJ2-7; 9 bases map to TRBD1. Germline trimming cut 3 bases from V and 3 bases from J; bases unmatched to any gene: 9. This CDR3 is 16 amino acids long. Germline V gene data show CDR1 as KGHSH and CDR2 as LQKENI. Written as DNA, the CDR3 is TGTGCCAGCTCACCCAAACCGGGACAGGGTATCTACGAGCAGTACTTC. It translates to CASSPKPGQGIYEQYF.

This clone appeared a single time. V is TRBV5-4 and J is TRBJ2-7; TRBD2 is a possible D gene (5 bases). From germline, CDR1 is SGHNT and CDR2 YYREEE (reference sequence). The CDR3 totals 13 residues. Trimming pared 2 bases from V and 6 bases from J, leaving 12 bases between. The CDR3 coding sequence is TGTGCCAGCAGCTTAAGAGGGCGCCCCGAGCAGTACTTC. Translating gives CASSLRGRPEQYF.